One T cell receptor beta chain is described in this entry. Its antigen is still unknown. The CDR3 length is 10 residues. V dropped 4 bases and J dropped 13 bases, with 11 bases sitting between them. Looked up from germline, CDR1 is LGHNT and CDR2 is FRNRAP. The data are from a study of shared clonotypes between healthy human individuals. Whole-study findings and limits: Larger estimated richness was generally recorded for naive subsets relative to memory subsets.

The naive CD8 population came from CD45RO-negative cells selected for CCR7, without terminally differentiated effector memory CD45RA+ cells. The assay was immunoSEQ multiplex PCR, and TCRdb's table has in-frame clones only and misses some. The sample yields millions of clones, 93% seen once. The source is a man aged 18 to 29 in good health. Some clones in this sample may be carry-over from other donors' samples. Sequenced input: naive CD8+ T cells from PBMCs. The genes are TRBV12-5 and TRBJ2-7; D unresolved. CDR3 sequence: CASGSIPGYF. The CDR3 DNA follows: TGTGCTAGTGGTTCAATACCGGGCTACTTC.